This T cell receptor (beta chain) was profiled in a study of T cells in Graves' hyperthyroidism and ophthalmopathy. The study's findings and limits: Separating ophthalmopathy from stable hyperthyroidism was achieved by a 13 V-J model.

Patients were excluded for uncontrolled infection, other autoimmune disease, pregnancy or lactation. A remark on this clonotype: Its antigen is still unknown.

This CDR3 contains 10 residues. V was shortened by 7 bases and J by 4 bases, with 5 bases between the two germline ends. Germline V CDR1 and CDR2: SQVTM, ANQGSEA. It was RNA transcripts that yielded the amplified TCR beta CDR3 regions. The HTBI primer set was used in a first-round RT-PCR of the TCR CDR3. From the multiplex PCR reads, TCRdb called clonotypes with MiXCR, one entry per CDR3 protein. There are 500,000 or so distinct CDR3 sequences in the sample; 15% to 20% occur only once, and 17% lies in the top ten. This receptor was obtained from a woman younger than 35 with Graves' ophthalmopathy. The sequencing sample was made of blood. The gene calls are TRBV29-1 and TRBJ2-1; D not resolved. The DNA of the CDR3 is TGCAGCGGGAGATACAATGAGCAGTTCTTC. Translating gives CSGRYNEQFF.